The 11 T cell receptor beta chains below all came from one sample that was sequenced in a study of blood T cells in healthy people across ages. A second roughly 7 to 12 cycle PCR used barcoded and J-beta primers. One entry per CDR3 protein, called by TCRdb with MiXCR from the 5' RACE reads. The sample contains fewer than 600,000 distinct CDR3 sequences, roughly a quarter of which appear only once. The sample was also reused in another study, on T cells of mothers and their children.

Sequencing was performed on blood. The source is a boy younger than 10 in good health.

The table lists this clonotype with a few counts. V gene TRBV6-2 or TRBV6-3 combines with J gene TRBJ1-4; 7 nucleotides line up with TRBD1. Germline values: CDR1 MNHEY, CDR2 SVGEGT. V lost 10 bases to trimming and J lost 3 bases; unmatched junction nucleotides: 5. The CDR3 spans 13 residues. The DNA of the CDR3 is TGTGCCACCACCGGGACAGCTAATGAAAAACTGTTTTTT. Translation: CATTGTANEKLFF.

There are a few counts of this clonotype. The chain is built from TRBV4-3 and TRBJ1-5, with TRBD1 matching 7 bases. V trimming: 2 bases; J trimming: 4 bases; junction bases outside the gene matches: 2. This CDR3 spans 14 amino acids. The germline V gene has CDR1 LGHNA and CDR2 YSLEER. CDR3 region: CASSQRQGNQPQHF. DNA for the CDR3: TGCGCCAGCAGCCAAAGACAGGGAAATCAGCCCCAGCATTTT.

The genes are TRBV6-6 and TRBJ2-7; D might be TRBD2 (6 bases). The end of the DNA aligns better with TRBJ2-5, so the J call may be wrong. Germline V gene lookup returns CDR1 MNHNY and CDR2 SVGAGI (reference sequence). The CDR3 is made up of 14 amino acids. As DNA, the CDR3 is TGTGCCAGCAGTTACGGGGACTTCCAAGAGACCCAGTACTTC. It translates to CASSYGDFQETQYF.

The rearrangement joins TRBV7-9 to TRBJ2-4; TRBD2 matches 7 bases. Trimming removed 5 bases from V and 1 base from J; junction bases left unmatched: 5. The CDR3 is 15 residues long. Germline V CDR1 and CDR2: SEHNR, FQNEAQ (reference sequence). CDR3 protein: CASSSSGVAKNIQYF. In nucleotides, the CDR3 is TGTGCCAGCAGCAGCAGCGGGGTGGCCAAAAACATTCAGTACTTC.

This clonotype showed up many times. J is TRBJ1-4 and V is TRBV5-1; no clear D gene. The CDR3 runs to 13 residues. V dropped 1 base and J dropped 0 bases, with 1 base sitting between them. Germline V gives CDR1 SGHRS, CDR2 YFSETQ. CDR3 coding DNA: TGCGCCAGCAGCTTGACAACTAATGAAAAACTGTTTTTT. Translated, it gives CASSLTTNEKLFF.

The chain employs TRBV7-2 and TRBJ2-5; D not certain. The CDR3 has 13 residues. The germline V gene has CDR1 SGHTA and CDR2 FQGNSA. V lost 0 bases and J 4 bases, leaving 6 bases between the germline ends. The CDR3 nucleotides are TGTGCCAGCAGCTTAGCGCTATCAGAGACCCAGTACTTC. Protein product: CASSLALSETQYF.

Notes on this clonotype: Just one base apart from a much larger clone, this may be a read error. The V and J genes are TRBV5-1 and TRBJ2-7, with D perhaps TRBD2 (7 bases). This CDR3 spans 18 amino acids. Looked up from germline, CDR1 is SGHRS and CDR2 is YFSETQ. CDR3 in amino acids: CASSLAPQGGASPYEQHF. The DNA for the CDR3 is TGCGCCAGCAGCTTGGCTCCCCAAGGGGGGGCTAGCCCCTACGAGCAGCACTTC.

The genes are TRBV4-1 and TRBJ1-1; 7 bases map to TRBD1. This CDR3 contains 14 residues. CDR1 and CDR2 from the germline V gene are MGHRA and YSYEKL. V dropped 7 bases and J dropped 0; count of bases not matched to a gene: 5. The CDR3 bases are TGCGCCAGCACCACAGGGGCATTGAACACTGAAGCTTTCTTT. Its translation is CASTTGALNTEAFF.

As concerns this clonotype: A much larger clone lies one base from this, so it may be a read error. The chain links TRBV7-6 to TRBJ2-5; D remains unclear. The CDR3 contains 13 residues. Trimming shortened V by 5 bases and J by 0 bases, and 7 bases separated the two germline ends. The germline V gene has CDR1 SGHVS and CDR2 FNYEAQ. CDR3 DNA sequence: TGTGCCAGCAGCACCTCGTACCAAGAGACCCAGTACTTC. Translating it yields CASSTSYQETQYF.

Turning to this clonotype: A junction end diverges from the germline sequence, so it may reflect a read error. The chain has TRBV27 and TRBJ2-5; 7 positions match TRBD1. From germline, CDR1 is MNHEY and CDR2 SMNVEV (reference sequence). This CDR3 comprises 15 residues. In nucleotides, the CDR3 is TGTGCCACCAGTGATTCTAGGGACAGCCAAGAGACCCAGTACTTC. This sequence encodes CATSDSRDSQETQYF.

The rearrangement uses TRBV27 and TRBJ1-2; weak D call: TRBD1 (5 bases). CDR1 is MNHEY and CDR2 is SMNVEV in the germline V gene (reference sequence). The CDR3 loop spans 18 amino acids. Deletions cut 1 base from V and 0 bases from J, with 18 bases between. This CDR3 reads CASSLYPPGPPTNYGYTF. The CDR3 region has the DNA TGTGCCAGCAGTTTATATCCCCCGGGGCCCCCTACTAACTATGGCTACACCTTC.